Following are 3 T cell receptor beta chains from one sample sequenced in a study of cytomegalovirus exposure and HLA in healthy donors. Assay used: immunoSEQ multiplex PCR; TCRdb lists only in-frame clones, some missing. The table shows about 160,000 clones, with around four fifths occurring only once. The sequencing sample was made of PBMCs. The receptors here all came from a man between 25 and 39 years old in good health and CMV-seropositive.

The chain combines TRBV11-2 with TRBJ2-7; the D gene is possibly TRBD1 (6 bases). With 5 bases removed from V and 0 bases from J, the gap between germline ends came to 11 bases. CDR3 length: 14 residues. The germline V gene encodes CDR1 SGHAT and CDR2 FQNNGV. This CDR3 reads CASSQRQASYEQYF. Written as DNA, the CDR3 is TGTGCCAGCAGCCAGAGACAGGCCTCCTACGAGCAGTACTTC.

The J gene is TRBJ2-6, the V gene TRBV7-8, with D possibly TRBD2 on 6 matching bases. CDR1 SGHVS and CDR2 FQNEAQ come from the germline V gene. This CDR3 is built from 15 residues. V was cut by 8 bases and J by 2 bases, with 13 bases left in between. The CDR3 region has the DNA TGTGCCAGCTCACCGGAGGGACCTGGGGCCAACGTCCTGACTTTC. It is translated as CASSPEGPGANVLTF.

This clone was counted between two and nine times. V and J are TRBV7-9 and TRBJ1-6, with D possibly TRBD1 on 5 matching bases. Germline V lookup: CDR1 SEHNR, CDR2 FQNEAQ (reference sequence). The CDR3 runs to 17 residues. Trimming stripped 1 base from V and 8 bases from J, with 18 bases between. The CDR3 coding sequence is TGTGCCAGCAGCTTAGTTCGGGGGGGAGGTCTGCATTCACCCCTCCACTTT. Translating it yields CASSLVRGGGLHSPLHF.